The 18 T cell receptor beta chains below were found in one sample sequenced in a study of Tregs in tolerant kidney transplant recipients. Assay used: immunoSEQ multiplex PCR; TCRdb lists only in-frame clones, some missing. The sample holds about 240,000 clones, 84% seen once. The sequenced sample consisted of CD4+ T cells from blood. The receptors stem from a human donor in good health.

In the case of this clone: Different DNA sequences within this sample yield the same CDR3. This chain uses TRBV7-9 with TRBJ1-3; D uncertain. Trimming pared 5 bases from V and 4 bases from J, leaving 12 bases between. Germline loops: CDR1 SEHNR, CDR2 FQNEAQ (reference sequence). The length of the CDR3 is 14 residues. This CDR3 reads CASSPTGRGNTIYF. The CDR3 DNA sequence: TGTGCCAGCAGCCCCACGGGGAGGGGAAACACCATATATTTT. Based on the CDR3 plus reference TRBV7-9 and TRBJ1-3, the full variable domain is DTGVSQNPRHKITKRGQNVTFRCDPISEHNRLYWYRQTLGQGPEFLTYFQNEAQLEKSRLLSDRFSAERPKGSFSTLEIQRTEQGDSAMYLCASSPTGRGNTIYFGEGSWLTVV.

The V gene is TRBV7-3, the J gene TRBJ2-3; 8 bases are shared with TRBD2. Germline values: CDR1 SGHTA, CDR2 FQGTGA. This CDR3 has 14 amino acids. J gave up 4 bases and V 4 bases, and 4 bases lay outside the gene matches. This CDR3 is CASSSASGPDTQYF. As DNA, the CDR3 is TGTGCCAGCAGCTCAGCTAGCGGGCCAGATACGCAGTATTTT.

The CDR3 DNA is TGTGCCAGCAGCAAAGATTCTGGGGGGGCCTGGGAGACCTACAATGAGCAGTTCTTC. Translating gives CASSKDSGGAWETYNEQFF. The rearrangement joins TRBV21-1 to TRBJ2-1; the table assigns TRBD2, which was not confirmed against the DNA. TRBV21-1 is assigned pseudogene status. The CDR3 has 19 residues.

The J gene is TRBJ2-7, the V gene TRBV5-1, with D possibly matching TRBD2 (5 bases). CDR3 size: 15 residues. The ends were cut back, 4 bases at V and 2 bases at J, with 16 bases in the middle. CDR1 is SGHRS and CDR2 is YFSETQ in the germline V gene. This CDR3 reads CASSAGQTITYEQYF. CDR3 coding DNA: TGCGCCAGCAGCGCTGGTCAGACTATTACCTACGAGCAGTACTTC. The full variable domain, in which reference TRBV5-1 and TRBJ2-7 provide the parts outside the CDR3, is KAGVTQTPRYLIKTRGQQVTLSCSPISGHRSVSWYQQTPGQGLQFLFEYFSETQRNKGNFPGRFSGRQFSNSRSEMNVSTLELGDSALYLCASSAGQTITYEQYFGPGTRLTVT.

V gene TRBV25-1 combines with J gene TRBJ1-6; D remains ambiguous. The V end lost 1 base, the J end lost 8 bases, and 18 bases lay between the germline ends. Per germline, CDR1 MGHDK and CDR2 SYGVNS. CDR3 length equals 17 residues. CDR3 sequence: CASSESTGSSYYSPLHF. For the CDR3, the DNA is TGTGCCAGCAGTGAATCCACCGGGAGCTCTTACTATTCACCCCTCCACTTT. Variable domain in full (rest from reference TRBV25-1 and TRBJ1-6): EADIYQTPRYLVIGTGKKITLECSQTMGHDKMYWYQQDPGMELHLIHYSYGVNSTEKGDLSSESTVSRIRTEHFPLTLESARPSHTSQYLCASSESTGSSYYSPLHFGNGTRLTVT.

This chain connects TRBV29-1 to TRBJ1-2; TRBD1 might be the D (5 bases). Germline loops: CDR1 SQVTM, CDR2 ANQGSEA. The CDR3 covers 14 residues. V lost 4 bases to trimming and J lost 2 bases, with 14 bases between them. The CDR3 reads CSVGEEGRNYGYTF. DNA of the CDR3: TGCAGCGTTGGAGAAGAGGGGCGGAACTATGGCTACACCTTC.

The chain has TRBV18 and TRBJ1-3; perhaps TRBD1 as D (6 bases). The CDR3 loop spans 16 amino acids. Germline lookup yields CDR1 KGHSH and CDR2 LQKENI. V was pared by 3 bases and J by 0 bases, with 12 bases between. The DNA for the CDR3 is TGTGCCAGCTCACCCCGAACGGGGGCCTCTGGAAACACCATATATTTT. Its protein product is CASSPRTGASGNTIYF.

The J gene is TRBJ1-6, the V gene TRBV18; a possible D gene is TRBD1 (5 bases). Trimming took off 3 bases at V and 8 bases at J, with 14 bases between the two ends. Germline V CDR1 and CDR2: KGHSH, LQKENI. The CDR3 loop spans 15 amino acids. The CDR3 DNA reads as TGTGCCAGCTCACCTGCCTGGGGGAGGGATTCACCCCTCCACTTT. Its translation is CASSPAWGRDSPLHF.

This chain links TRBV5-6 with TRBJ1-5, with a tentative D call TRBD1 (6 bases). In germline, CDR1 is SGHDT, CDR2 YYEEEE. Deletions cut 4 bases from V and 5 bases from J, with 16 bases between. The CDR3 contains 15 residues. The CDR3 is CASSPRGAGDQPQHF. The CDR3 coding sequence is TGTGCCAGCAGCCCTAGGGGGGCAGGGGATCAGCCCCAGCATTTT.

This chain uses TRBV11-2 with TRBJ2-7; D is undetermined. The CDR3 sequence is 13 residues long. Germline V gene lookup returns CDR1 SGHAT and CDR2 FQNNGV. V lost 5 bases and J lost 5, with 13 bases in between. Here the CDR3 reads CASSRDWADEQYF. The DNA of the CDR3 is TGTGCCAGCAGCCGTGACTGGGCCGACGAGCAGTACTTC. Complete variable domain (other parts from reference TRBV11-2 and TRBJ2-7): EAGVAQSPRYKIIEKRQSVAFWCNPISGHATLYWYQQILGQGPKLLIQFQNNGVVDDSQLPKDRFSAERLKGVDSTLKIQPAKLEDSAVYLCASSRDWADEQYFGPGTRLTVT.

The rearrangement links TRBV5-1 to TRBJ1-2; D remains unclear. Germline CDR1 is SGHRS and CDR2 is YFSETQ. The germline V and J ends were trimmed by 7 bases and 8 bases, with 18 bases remaining between them. The length of the CDR3 is 13 residues. CDR3 loop: CASQAGRLEGYTF. For the CDR3, the DNA is TGCGCCAGCCAGGCGGGCCGACTTGAGGGCTACACCTTC.

This clone was observed once. Sequence at one end of the junction differs from germline and may be a read error. The rearrangement links TRBV7-7 to TRBJ2-5; possible D gene TRBD2, 7 bases. Germline V CDR1 and CDR2: SSHAT, FNYEAQ (reference sequence). The CDR3 is 15 residues long. Written as DNA, the CDR3 is TGTGCTAGCAGCTCTCGGCCGGGGGGCACAGAGACCCAGTACTTC. It codes for CASSSRPGGTETQYF.

The gene calls are TRBV6-9 and TRBJ2-7; a possible D gene is TRBD1 (6 bases). The length of the CDR3 is 17 residues. Trimming took 0 bases from V and 0 from J, leaving 15 bases between them. Germline CDR1 MNHGY, CDR2 SVAAGI. The CDR3 region has the DNA TGTGCCAGCAGTTATTCGAAAACAGGACAGTACTCCTACGAGCAGTACTTC. Translated, it gives CASSYSKTGQYSYEQYF.

V and J are TRBV5-1 and TRBJ1-3; the match to TRBD1 covers 7 bases. Per the germline V gene, CDR1 is SGHRS and CDR2 is YFSETQ. This CDR3 is built from 15 residues. V trimming: 3 bases; J trimming: 0 bases; junction bases outside the gene matches: 3. The CDR3 DNA is TGCGCCAGCAGCTCTGGACAGGTCTCTGGAAACACCATATATTTT. This sequence encodes CASSSGQVSGNTIYF.

The chain is built from TRBV5-8 and TRBJ2-6, with a weak D call TRBD2 (5 bases). In germline, CDR1 is SGHTS, CDR2 YDEGEE. Trimming removed 3 bases at V and 3 bases at J, with 13 bases between. The CDR3 has 16 residues. The CDR3 reads CASSSGLPGGANVLTF. The CDR3, as DNA: TGTGCCAGCAGCTCCGGACTCCCCGGTGGGGCCAACGTCCTGACTTTC. Full variable domain (missing parts from reference TRBV5-8 and TRBJ2-6): EAGVTQSPTHLIKTRGQQATLRCSPISGHTSVYWYQQALGLGLQFLLWYDEGEERNRGNFPPRFSGRQFPNYSSELNVNALELEDSALYLCASSSGLPGGANVLTFGAGSRLTVL.

The rearrangement uses TRBV7-2 and TRBJ2-2, with 14 bases aligning to TRBD2. V was clipped by 4 bases and J by 6 bases; unmatched bases: 4. Germline CDR1 is SGHTA and CDR2 is FQGNSA. CDR3 length: 16 amino acids. CDR3 protein: CASSSGLAGVAGELFF. For the CDR3, the DNA is TGTGCCAGCAGCTCGGGACTAGCGGGAGTTGCCGGGGAGCTGTTTTTT.

The genes are TRBV7-6 and TRBJ2-5; perhaps TRBD1 as D (5 bases). The CDR3 loop spans 14 amino acids. V was pared by 2 bases and J by 5 bases, with 12 bases between. Per germline, CDR1 SGHVS and CDR2 FNYEAQ. CDR3 loop: CASSLSWQGETQYF. CDR3 bases: TGTGCCAGCAGCTTAAGTTGGCAGGGCGAGACCCAGTACTTC.

The CDR3 DNA reads TGTGCCACCAGCAGGGGACTAGAGACTAGCACAGATACGCAGTATTTT. Residues: CATSRGLETSTDTQYF. V and J are TRBV15 and TRBJ2-3; 8 nucleotides agree with TRBD2. Losses at the gene ends were 3 bases for V and 0 bases for J; bases not matched to a gene: 5. This CDR3 region has 16 residues. Germline CDR1 LNHNV, CDR2 YYDKDF (reference sequence). Using reference TRBV15 and TRBJ2-3 for the parts outside the CDR3, the full variable domain is DAMVIQNPRYQVTQFGKPVTLSCSQTLNHNVMYWYQQKSSQAPKLLFHYYDKDFNNEADTPDNFQSRRPNTSFCFLDIRSPGLGDTAMYLCATSRGLETSTDTQYFGPGTRLTVL.